These 6 T cell receptor beta chains share one sample of origin, sequenced in a study of blood T cell repertoires in COVID-19 (dated by TCRdb to 2018 to 2020). The library was built by means of the immunoSEQ multiplex PCR assay. TCRdb took this table from immuneACCESS and kept in-frame rearrangements with V and J called. Such tables lack part of the clones; where checked against another copy, unresolved V genes explain under half of the gap, and the rest is unexplained. The sample table holds approximately 61,000 clones, of which approximately 83% were seen once. The top ten clones comprise roughly 10% of the sample. Input material: peripheral blood. Source of these receptors: a man aged 45-60 years with COVID-19, enrolled during active disease.

The chain uses TRBV24-1 and TRBJ2-1, with 10 bases matching TRBD2. CDR1 and CDR2 (germline): KGHDR, SFDVKD. The CDR3 has 15 amino acids. J lost 7 bases, V lost 4 bases, and 6 bases had no gene match. The CDR3 DNA sequence: TGTGCCACCAGTGACAGCGGGAGGGCCGGGAATGAGCAGTTCTTC. It encodes CATSDSGRAGNEQFF.

The chain carries TRBV7-2 and TRBJ1-5, with 7 bases that match TRBD1. Per the germline V gene, CDR1 is SGHTA and CDR2 is FQGNSA. Losses at the gene ends were 0 bases for V and 5 bases for J; bases not matched to a gene: 7. The length of the CDR3 is 16 residues. CDR3 nucleotide sequence: TGTGCCAGCAGCTTAGCGACAGGGCCCTCGGATCAGCCCCAGCATTTT. This codes for CASSLATGPSDQPQHF.

V and J are TRBV27 and TRBJ2-7, with 8 nucleotides matching TRBD1. Germline V gene data show CDR1 as MNHEY and CDR2 as SMNVEV (reference sequence). V trimming: 10 bases; J trimming: 2 bases; junction bases outside the gene matches: 4. This CDR3 is built from 12 residues. CDR3 nucleotides: TGTGCCATAGGGACAGGACCCTACGAGCAGTACTTC. This codes for CAIGTGPYEQYF.

The V gene is TRBV7-3, the J gene TRBJ2-2, with D possibly being TRBD2 (6 bases). The CDR3 runs 16 residues. Between the trimmed V and J ends, which lost 3 bases and 0 bases, there was a span of 11 bases. The germline gives CDR1 SGHTA, CDR2 FQGTGA. CDR3 nucleotides: TGTGCCAGCAGCTTCGTCGGGACTGCGAACACCGGGGAGCTGTTTTTT. It yields the protein CASSFVGTANTGELFF.

CDR3 coding DNA: TGTGCCAGCTCACCATCCCCAGGGGCTGGAAACACCATATATTTT. Its translation is CASSPSPGAGNTIYF. The gene calls are TRBV18 and TRBJ1-3, with D possibly TRBD1 on 6 matching bases. V was cut by 2 bases and J by 2 bases, with 10 bases left in between. This CDR3 is built from 15 residues. Germline V gene sequence: CDR1 KGHSH, CDR2 LQKENI.

This CDR3 reads CASSTWGAPSTDTQYF. The DNA of the CDR3 is TGTGCCAGCAGTACCTGGGGCGCTCCTAGCACAGATACGCAGTATTTT. The chain uses TRBV7-9 and TRBJ2-3; D is perhaps TRBD1 (5 bases). This CDR3 has 16 residues. CDR1 is SEHNR and CDR2 is FQNEAQ in the germline V gene (reference sequence). Trimming took 6 bases from V and 0 from J, leaving 16 bases between them.